These T cell receptor beta chains were read from a single sample in a study of shared clonotypes between healthy human individuals. Profiled with immunoSEQ multiplex PCR; TCRdb holds only in-frame clones, not every one. The sample lists more than 2 million clones, about 94% occurring once. Sequencing was done on a sample of naive CD8+ T cells from PBMCs. These receptors came from a man aged 18 to 35 in good health. Some clones in this sample may be carry-over from other donors' samples. Both conserved end residues are part of each CDR3. The order of the fields is D gene, V gene, clone size, J gene, CDR3 DNA, CDR3 protein. A D gene is named only where the DNA matches it firmly. Clone size is given for some rows only: seen once, a few or many times, or a class if the clone is expanded.

.	TRBV28	.	TRBJ2-7	TGTGCCAGCAACCAACAGGTCGCACCATCCTACGAGCAGTACTTC	CASNQQVAPSYEQYF
.	TRBV10-1	once	TRBJ2-1	TGCGCCAGCAGTGTTTACCAGACCTCCCCTCCTGAGCAGTTCTTC	CASSVYQTSPPEQFF
TRBD2	TRBV7-8	.	TRBJ2-2	TGTGCCAGCACCAAAACGGGACTAGTTTCCGGGGAGCTGTTTTTT	CASTKTGLVSGELFF
.	TRBV2	.	TRBJ2-6	TGTGCCAGCAGTGAATTGACAGGCGTCCGCTCTGGGGCCAACGTCCTGACTTTC	CASSELTGVRSGANVLTF
.	TRBV27	.	TRBJ2-5	TGTGCCAGCAGTTCGGGACTCACCCAAGAGACCCAGTACTTC	CASSSGLTQETQYF
.	TRBV30	.	TRBJ2-7	TGTGCCTGGAGCGCACCACCTCAAACCGGGAGCTACGAGCAGTACTTC	CAWSAPPQTGSYEQYF
.	TRBV4-3	.	TRBJ2-5	TGCGCCAGCAGCCCATCACGCTTTCAGGGGACCCAGTACTTC	CASSPSRFQGTQYF
.	TRBV6-6	.	TRBJ1-1	TGTGCCAGCAGTTATGGGTCCGTCAGGGAGAACACTGAAGCTTTCTTT	CASSYGSVRENTEAFF
.	TRBV10-3	.	TRBJ2-2	TGTGCCATCAGTGAGGTGTTAGGGGACACCGGGGAGCTGTTTTTT	CAISEVLGDTGELFF
TRBD2	TRBV6-1	.	TRBJ2-7	TGTGCCAGCAGTGAAACGGGGGGAGGCTACGAGCAGTACTTC	CASSETGGGYEQYF
TRBD2	TRBV27	.	TRBJ2-3	TGTGCCAGCACCCGATGGGCTAGCGGAAACACAGATACGCAGTATTTT	CASTRWASGNTDTQYF
.	TRBV27	.	TRBJ2-7	TGTGCCAGCAGTGAAAATACCAGGGTGCAGAGGTCCTACGAGCAGTACTTC	CASSENTRVQRSYEQYF